The 21 T cell receptor beta chains reported below all come from one sample, sequenced in a study of human T cells and chemical hapten exposure. Using its own MiXCR run on the RACE reads, TCRdb lists one record per CDR3 protein. This repertoire shows under 75,000 distinct CDR3 sequences, around 8.8% found once; its top ten account for about 3.5%. Indicated time point: patch test 2, 6 weeks after DPC sensitization. The treatment was: therapeutic diphenylcyclopropenone sensitization with weekly scalp DPC. Source: whole blood, taken in connection with sensitization to the hapten diphenylcyclopropenone (DPC). These receptors all stem from a woman in her forties or fifties with alopecia areata. Some clones in this sample may be carry-over from other donors' samples.

This clonotype was found many times. The J gene is TRBJ2-2, the V gene TRBV9, with 12 positions matching TRBD2. Germline CDR1 reads SGDLS; CDR2 reads YYNGEE. V shed 0 bases and J 6 bases; nucleotides not matched to a gene: 3. The CDR3 totals 16 residues. DNA of the CDR3: TGTGCCAGCAGCGTAGTGACTAGCGGGAGCCCCGGGGAGCTGTTTTTT. Protein product: CASSVVTSGSPGELFF. Supplemented by reference TRBV9 and TRBJ2-2, the full variable domain reads DSGVTQTPKHLITATGQRVTLRCSPRSGDLSVYWYQQSLDQGLQFLIQYYNGEERAKGNILERFSAQQFPDLHSELNLSSLELGDSALYFCASSVVTSGSPGELFFGEGSRLTVL.

This clonotype was seen a handful of times. V gene TRBV27 combines with J gene TRBJ1-5; D gene ambiguous. Germline V gene lookup returns CDR1 MNHEY and CDR2 SMNVEV (reference sequence). The CDR3 has 15 residues. The germline V and J ends were trimmed by 5 bases and 5 bases, with 16 bases remaining between them. The CDR3 region is CASSPDSGLDQPQHF. In nucleotides, the CDR3 is TGTGCCAGCAGTCCCGATTCAGGCCTGGATCAGCCCCAGCATTTT.

This sequence joins TRBV30 and TRBJ1-6, with D possibly matching TRBD1 (5 bases). V was shortened by 2 bases and J by 9 bases, with 14 bases between the two germline ends. The CDR3 totals 14 residues. The germline V gene encodes CDR1 GTSNPN and CDR2 SVGIG (reference sequence). The DNA of the CDR3 is TGTGCCTGGAGTACCCGAGCGGGGGGTTCACCCCTCCACTTT. As protein: CAWSTRAGGSPLHF.

V is TRBV24-1 and J is TRBJ2-3; a possible D gene is TRBD1 (6 bases). Germline V CDR1 and CDR2: KGHDR, SFDVKD. CDR3 length: 14 residues. V lost 2 bases to trimming and J lost 5 bases, with 10 bases between them. CDR3 DNA sequence: TGTGCCACCAGTGATTCTACAGGGAGAGATACGCAGTATTTT. Its protein product is CATSDSTGRDTQYF.

The rearrangement uses TRBV6-1 and TRBJ1-1, with D possibly TRBD1 on 5 matching bases. The V end was cut by 4 bases, the J end by 1 base, with 13 bases between. The length of the CDR3 is 15 residues. In germline, CDR1 is MNHNS, CDR2 SASEGT. Written as DNA, the CDR3 is TGTGCCAGCAGTGCGGGACGGCCTCCGAACACTGAAGCTTTCTTT. Residues: CASSAGRPPNTEAFF.

The gene calls are TRBV18 and TRBJ1-2, with no clear D. This CDR3 contains 12 residues. From germline, CDR1 is KGHSH and CDR2 LQKENI. V was pared by 2 bases and J by 2 bases, with 3 bases between. DNA for the CDR3: TGTGCCAGCTCACCAGAAAACTATGGCTACACCTTC. Its translation is CASSPENYGYTF.

This clonotype was counted many times. The V call is TRBV29-1, the J call TRBJ2-1; 8 bases match TRBD1. Germline CDR1 is SQVTM and CDR2 is ANQGSEA. CDR3 length: 13 amino acids. Germline trimming cut 3 bases from V and 7 bases from J; bases unmatched to any gene: 5. CDR3 loop: CSVEDRDSNEQFF. For the CDR3, the DNA is TGCAGCGTTGAGGACAGGGATTCGAATGAGCAGTTCTTC.

The J gene is TRBJ2-3, the V gene TRBV12-5; the match to TRBD2 covers 7 bases. Trimming removed 6 bases from V and 2 bases from J; junction bases left unmatched: 5. The CDR3 runs 14 residues. Per the germline V gene, CDR1 is LGHNT and CDR2 is FRNRAP. For the CDR3, the DNA is TGTGCTAGTGGCCAGGGACTAAACACAGATACGCAGTATTTT. Translation: CASGQGLNTDTQYF.

There are a few counts of this clonotype. Germline and junction disagree at one end, which may indicate a read error. The rearrangement uses TRBV18 and TRBJ2-3; either TRBD1 or TRBD2 may fit D (5 bases each). CDR1 and CDR2 (germline): KGHSH, LQKENI. This CDR3 comprises 13 residues. CDR3 sequence: CASSPAPGGPLGF. In DNA, the CDR3 is TGTGCCAGCTCACCGGCCCCTGGGGGTCCTCTTGGTTTT. The complete variable domain, with remaining parts taken from reference TRBV18 and TRBJ2-3, reads NAGVMQNPRHLVRRRGQEARLRCSPMKGHSHVYWYRQLPEEGLKFMVYLQKENIIDESGMPKERFSAEFPKEGPSILRIQQVVRGDSAAYFCASSPAPGGPLGFGPGTRLTVL.

V and J are TRBV12-3 or TRBV12-4 and TRBJ2-1, with D perhaps TRBD2 (6 bases). This CDR3 is 14 amino acids long. Trimming pared 7 bases from V and 3 bases from J, leaving 13 bases between. The CDR3 bases are TGTGCCAGCACTCCTAGGGGAGGCTACAATGAGCAGTTCTTC. This gives the protein CASTPRGGYNEQFF.

In this sample, this clonotype turned up many times. The gene calls are TRBV20-1 and TRBJ1-6; D unclear. The CDR3 consists of 14 residues. V was cut by 1 base and J by 10 bases, with 14 bases left in between. Germline values: CDR1 DFQATT, CDR2 SNEGSKA (reference sequence). The CDR3 nucleotides read TGCAGTGCTAGAGTAGCCTCCCCTGGGTCACCCCTCCACTTT. It yields the protein CSARVASPGSPLHF.

This clonotype has a count of ten or more. The gene calls are TRBV30 and TRBJ2-3; D might be TRBD1 or TRBD2, each matching 5 bases. Germline V gene lookup returns CDR1 GTSNPN and CDR2 SVGIG (reference sequence). The CDR3 totals 14 residues. V gave up 4 bases and J gave up 6 bases, with 17 bases separating them. The CDR3 spells CAWTRGSPSDTQYF. The DNA of the CDR3 is TGTGCCTGGACTCGGGGCTCGCCATCCGATACGCAGTATTTT.

This clonotype was counted ten times or more. V and J are TRBV7-2 and TRBJ1-2, with 7 bases that match TRBD1. Germline V gene lookup returns CDR1 SGHTA and CDR2 FQGNSA. The CDR3 loop spans 19 amino acids. V was pared by 3 bases and J by 0 bases, with 16 bases of the junction left unmatched. The CDR3 DNA follows: TGTGCCAGCAGCTTTCTTCGAACCGGGACAGAGTTAGCTAACTATGGCTACACCTTC. It yields the protein CASSFLRTGTELANYGYTF.

This clonotype has more than one count but fewer than ten. The V gene is TRBV20-1, the J gene TRBJ1-6; D is possibly TRBD1 (6 bases). V shed 3 bases and J shed 0 bases, with 9 bases lying between them. Germline lookup yields CDR1 DFQATT and CDR2 SNEGSKA (reference sequence). This CDR3 has 15 amino acids. The CDR3 DNA reads TGCAGTGCTAGGGACAGCAGCTCCTATAATTCACCCCTCCACTTT. Protein product: CSARDSSSYNSPLHF.

This clonotype was counted only a few times. The chain recombines TRBV28 with TRBJ2-5; possible D gene TRBD2, 6 bases. Trimming removed 8 bases at V and 12 bases at J, with 13 bases between. This CDR3 is 10 amino acids long. Germline-derived CDR1 and CDR2 are MDHEN and SYDVKM. The CDR3 here is CASGAWGEYF. CDR3 nucleotide sequence: TGTGCCAGCGGGGCTTGGGGGGAGTACTTC.

This rearrangement joins TRBV7-6 to TRBJ2-6; TRBD1 agrees at 10 bases. J gave up 4 bases and V 5 bases, and 14 bases lay outside the gene matches. CDR1 is SGHVS, CDR2 FNYEAQ, per germline. CDR3 length equals 19 residues. CDR3 nucleotides: TGTGCCAGCAGCCCCTCTTCGAGACAGGGGGCGCGGGGGGCCAACGTCCTGACTTTC. It encodes CASSPSSRQGARGANVLTF. Combining the CDR3 with reference TRBV7-6 and TRBJ2-6 gives the whole variable domain GAGVSQSPRYKVTKRGQDVALRCDPISGHVSLYWYRQALGQGPEFLTYFNYEAQQDKSGLPNDRFSAERPEGSISTLTIQRTEQRDSAMYRCASSPSSRQGARGANVLTFGAGSRLTVL.

In its sample, this clonotype was seen a few times. CDR3 sequence reads: CASSYLGEQYF. The CDR3 DNA reads TGTGCCAGCAGTTATCTGGGCGAGCAGTACTTC. This chain uses TRBV6-5 with TRBJ2-7; no reliable D call. CDR3 length equals 11 residues. V dropped 3 bases and J dropped 6 bases, with 6 bases sitting between them. Germline CDR1 reads MNHEY; CDR2 reads SVGAGI.

The chain joins TRBV9 to TRBJ1-5, with D uncertain. V lost 0 bases and J 2 bases, leaving 6 bases between the germline ends. Germline CDR1 reads SGDLS; CDR2 reads YYNGEE. The CDR3 is made up of 14 amino acids. The CDR3 reads CASSVDGGNQPQHF. The DNA for the CDR3 is TGTGCCAGCAGCGTAGATGGCGGCAATCAGCCCCAGCATTTT.

This clonotype occurred many times. The chain recombines TRBV20-1 with TRBJ2-3, with 7 bases matching TRBD1. The CDR3 spans 14 residues. The junction had 4 bases not matched to a gene; V was cut back by 3 bases and J by 1 base. Germline V gene sequence: CDR1 DFQATT, CDR2 SNEGSKA (reference sequence). CDR3 nucleotides: TGCAGTGCTAGTAGACAGGGCCGCACAGATACGCAGTATTTT. Translated, it gives CSASRQGRTDTQYF.

This clonotype has a count of ten or more. The chain couples TRBV29-1 to TRBJ2-7; possibly TRBD1 for D (5 bases). V gave up 7 bases and J gave up 7 bases, with 20 bases separating them. The CDR3 is 13 residues long. Germline CDR1 reads SQVTM; CDR2 reads ANQGSEA. The CDR3 nucleotides read TGCAGCGGCCAAGAACCGGGTCGACAGGAGCAGTACTTC. As protein: CSGQEPGRQEQYF.

This clonotype was recorded at least ten times. This rearrangement joins TRBV3-1 to TRBJ2-3, with 8 bases aligning to TRBD2. The CDR3 loop spans 16 amino acids. With 5 bases clipped from V and 2 bases from J, the junction kept 9 bases outside the gene matches. Germline-derived CDR1 and CDR2 are LGHDT and YNNKEL (reference sequence). CDR3 DNA: TGTGCCAGCAGCACCCAGGGGCGGGGGGACACAGATACGCAGTATTTT. Encoded protein: CASSTQGRGDTDTQYF.